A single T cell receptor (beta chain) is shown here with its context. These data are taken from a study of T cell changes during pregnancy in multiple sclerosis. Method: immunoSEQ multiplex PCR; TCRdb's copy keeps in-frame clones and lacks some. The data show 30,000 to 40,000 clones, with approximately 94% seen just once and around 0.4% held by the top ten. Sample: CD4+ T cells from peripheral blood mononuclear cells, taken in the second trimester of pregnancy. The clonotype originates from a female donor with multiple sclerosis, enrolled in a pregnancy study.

The CDR3 DNA sequence: TGTGCCAGCAGTCGGTGGGACACCGCCTACGAGCAGTACTTC. Its translation is CASSRWDTAYEQYF. V is TRBV27 and J is TRBJ2-7; D is perhaps TRBD1 (6 bases). The CDR3 contains 14 residues. Germline loops: CDR1 MNHEY, CDR2 SMNVEV (reference sequence). V lost 5 bases and J lost 2, with 13 bases in between.